This T cell receptor beta chain was identified in a study of T cell responses to AZD1222 COVID-19 vaccine. Study-level information: Investigators merged groups given second doses at roughly 4 or roughly 12 weeks.

Study-wide results and caveats: Donors were largely white British and mainly female; clonal diversity was possibly underestimated. Baseline seropositivity occurred in only six AZD1222 recipients.

Measured with immunoSEQ multiplex PCR; TCRdb has only the in-frame clones, and not every one. The table records about 86,000 clones, about nine tenths of them present only once. As to this clone: The antigen remains undetermined.

The CDR3 sequence is 18 residues long. The V and J ends lost 4 bases and 8 bases, in that order; junction bases with no gene match: 14. Germline assignment: CDR1 SEHNR and CDR2 FQNEAQ (reference sequence). The gene calls are TRBV7-9 and TRBJ2-1; 13 positions match TRBD2. This material consisted of peripheral blood, taken on day 0 of AZD1222 vaccination. This TCR derives from an adult in good health. CDR3 DNA: TGTGCCAGCAGCTATTATTTTGCGGGACTAGCGGGAAGGCATGAGCAGTTCTTC. As protein: CASSYYFAGLAGRHEQFF.